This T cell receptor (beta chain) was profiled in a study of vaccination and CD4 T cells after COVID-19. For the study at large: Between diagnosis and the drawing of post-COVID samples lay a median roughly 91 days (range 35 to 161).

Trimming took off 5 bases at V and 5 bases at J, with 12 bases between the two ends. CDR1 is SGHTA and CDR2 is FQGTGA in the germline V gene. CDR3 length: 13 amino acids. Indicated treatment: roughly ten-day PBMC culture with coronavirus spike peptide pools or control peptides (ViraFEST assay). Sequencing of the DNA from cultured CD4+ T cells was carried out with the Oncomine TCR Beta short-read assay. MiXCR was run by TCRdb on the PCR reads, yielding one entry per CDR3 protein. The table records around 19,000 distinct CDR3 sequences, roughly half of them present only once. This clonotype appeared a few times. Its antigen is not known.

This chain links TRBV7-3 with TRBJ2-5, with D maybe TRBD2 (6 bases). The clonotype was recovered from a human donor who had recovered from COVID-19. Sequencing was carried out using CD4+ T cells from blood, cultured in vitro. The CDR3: CASSRGLMETQYF. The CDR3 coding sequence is TGTGCCAGCAGCCGGGGACTTATGGAGACCCAGTACTTC.